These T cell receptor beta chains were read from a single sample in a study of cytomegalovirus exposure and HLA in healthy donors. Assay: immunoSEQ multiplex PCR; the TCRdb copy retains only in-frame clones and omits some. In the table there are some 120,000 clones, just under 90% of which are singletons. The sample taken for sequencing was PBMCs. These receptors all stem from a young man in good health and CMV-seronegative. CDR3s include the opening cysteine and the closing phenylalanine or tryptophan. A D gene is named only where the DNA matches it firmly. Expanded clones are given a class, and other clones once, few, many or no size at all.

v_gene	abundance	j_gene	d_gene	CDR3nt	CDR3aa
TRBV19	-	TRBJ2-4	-	TGTGCCAGTAGTATGGGGGCGATCTTAGCCAAAAACATTCAGTACTTC	CASSMGAILAKNIQYF
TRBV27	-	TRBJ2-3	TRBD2	TGTGCCAGCAGTTCCACTAGCGGGGGTTTCAGAGATACGCAGTATTTT	CASSSTSGGFRDTQYF
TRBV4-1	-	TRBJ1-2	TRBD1	TGCGCCAGCAGCCAAGATGACAGGGAGTCCTATGGCTACACCTTC	CASSQDDRESYGYTF
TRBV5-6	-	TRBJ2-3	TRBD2	TGTGCCAGCAGAAGCGGGGGCCTGCACCATACGCAGTATTTT	CASRSGGLHHTQYF
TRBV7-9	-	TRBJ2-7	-	TGTGCCAGCAGCTTAACAGTCCCCGGACAGATCTACGAGCAGTACTTC	CASSLTVPGQIYEQYF
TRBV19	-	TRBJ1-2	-	TGTGCCAGTAGTATATTGTGGGGGCATGGCGGCTACACCTTC	CASSILWGHGGYTF
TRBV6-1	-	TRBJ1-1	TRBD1	TGTGCCAGCAGACGGACAGGGAGCACTGAAGCTTTCTTT	CASRRTGSTEAFF
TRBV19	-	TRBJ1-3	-	TGTGCCAGTAGTATAACGGGTCGGTATGGAAACACCATATATTTT	CASSITGRYGNTIYF
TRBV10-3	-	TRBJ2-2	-	TGTGCCATCAGTGGAGGCACCGGGGAGCTGTTTTTT	CAISGGTGELFF
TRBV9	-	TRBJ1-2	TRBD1	TGTGCCAGCAGCGTAGGTCAGGGGGCAAGGCGTCTTTACGGCTACACCTTC	CASSVGQGARRLYGYTF
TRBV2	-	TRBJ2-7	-	TGTGCCAGCAGTGCCCGGGACAACTACGAGCAGTACTTC	CASSARDNYEQYF
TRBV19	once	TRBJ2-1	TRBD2	TGTGCCAGTAGTATAGGAGCGGGGGGTCGCTCCTACAATGAGCAGTTCTTC	CASSIGAGGRSYNEQFF
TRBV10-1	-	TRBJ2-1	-	TGCGCCAGTGCTAAGGGGGGGAAGTATGAGCAGTTCTTC	CASAKGGKYEQFF
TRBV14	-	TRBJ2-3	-	TGTGCCAGCAGCTTGACAGTCACCCAGGGGCAGTATTTT	CASSLTVTQGQYF
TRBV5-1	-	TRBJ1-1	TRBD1	TGCGCCAGCAGCTTTGACAGGGGTAGAGCTTTCTTT	CASSFDRGRAFF
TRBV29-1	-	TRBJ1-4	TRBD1	TGCAGCGTTGCGCAACAGGGGGCTAATGAAAAACTGTTTTTT	CSVAQQGANEKLFF
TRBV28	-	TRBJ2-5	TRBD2	TGTGCCAGCAGTTCAGAGGGGAGGGGTGACCAAGAGACCCAGTACTTC	CASSSEGRGDQETQYF
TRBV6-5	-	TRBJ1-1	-	TGTGCCAGCAGTTACGGCCTGATCCGGGGTGAAGCTTTCTTT	CASSYGLIRGEAFF
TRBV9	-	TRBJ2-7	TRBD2	TGTGCCAGCAGCGTTGGTAGCGGGCGCAGCTCCTACGAGCAGTACTTC	CASSVGSGRSSYEQYF
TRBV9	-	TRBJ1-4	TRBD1	TGTGCCAGCAGCGCTGGGGACAGGCCCAATGAAAAACTGTTTTTT	CASSAGDRPNEKLFF
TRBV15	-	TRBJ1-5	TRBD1	TGTGCCACCAGCAGGGACAGGGGTAATCAGCCCCAGCATTTT	CATSRDRGNQPQHF
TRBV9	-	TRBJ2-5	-	TGTGCCAGCAGCGTGAGGGCAGGGGTTGAGACCCAGTACTTC	CASSVRAGVETQYF
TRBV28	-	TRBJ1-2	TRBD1	TGTGCCAGCGGGTCTCCGGGACAGACTAACTATGGCTACACCTTC	CASGSPGQTNYGYTF
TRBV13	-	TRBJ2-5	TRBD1	TGTGCCAGCAGCTACTATCAGGGGGTTGAGACCCAGTACTTC	CASSYYQGVETQYF
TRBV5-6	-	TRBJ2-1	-	TGTGCCAGCAGCGAGGACTCGGGCCAGCTTCCCCCCATTGGGCAGTTCTTC	CASSEDSGQLPPIGQFF
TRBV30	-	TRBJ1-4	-	TGTGCCTGGCGGAGGGAGGCCAGATCAACTAATGAAAAACTGTTTTTT	CAWRREARSTNEKLFF
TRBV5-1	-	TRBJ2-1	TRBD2	TGCGCCAGCAGCTTGGGACTAGCGGGGTACAATGAGCAGTTCTTC	CASSLGLAGYNEQFF
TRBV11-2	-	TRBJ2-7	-	TGTGCCAGCAGCTCACATTGGAGCTCCTACGAGCAGTACTTC	CASSSHWSSYEQYF
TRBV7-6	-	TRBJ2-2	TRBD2	TGTGCCAGCAGCCCCCCAGCGGGGGACACCTTTAACACCGGGGAGCTGTTTTTT	CASSPPAGDTFNTGELFF
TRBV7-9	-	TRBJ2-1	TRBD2	TGTGCCAGCAGCTTAATAGGGTCGTCTAGCGGGGGCTCCTACAATGAGCAGTTCTTC	CASSLIGSSSGGSYNEQFF
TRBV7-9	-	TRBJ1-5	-	TGTGCCAGCAACCAACGGGGTAATCAGCCCCAGCATTTT	CASNQRGNQPQHF
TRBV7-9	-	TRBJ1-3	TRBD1	TGTGCCAGCAGCTACGGACAGGGTTTCACCATATATTTT	CASSYGQGFTIYF
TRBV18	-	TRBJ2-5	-	TGTGCCAGCTCACTAGGAGGGGAAGAGACCCAGTACTTC	CASSLGGEETQYF
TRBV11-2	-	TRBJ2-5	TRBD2	TGTGCCAGCAGCCCCCCCGGGACTAAAGAGACCCAGTACTTC	CASSPPGTKETQYF
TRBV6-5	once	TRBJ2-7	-	TGTGCCAGCACCGACGGGGCCTACGAGCAGTACTTC	CASTDGAYEQYF
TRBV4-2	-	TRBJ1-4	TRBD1	TGTGCCAGCAGCCTCGGGACAGGCCCAACTAATGAAAAACTGTTTTTT	CASSLGTGPTNEKLFF
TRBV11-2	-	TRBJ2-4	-	TGTGCCAGCAGCTTAGATGGAAACAGCTTAGCCAAAAACATTCAGTACTTC	CASSLDGNSLAKNIQYF
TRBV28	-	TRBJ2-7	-	TGTGCCAGCAGTAGCGACAGTCCTTACGAGCAGTACTTC	CASSSDSPYEQYF
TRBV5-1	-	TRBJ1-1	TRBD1	TGCGCCAGCAGCACCCAGGGGGCGAGGAACACTGAAGCTTTCTTT	CASSTQGARNTEAFF
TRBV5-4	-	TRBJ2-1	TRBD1	TGTGCCGGCAGCTTGGCGGGGCAGGGGGCGAGGGAGCAGTTCTTC	CAGSLAGQGAREQFF
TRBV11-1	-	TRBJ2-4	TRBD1	TGTGCCAGCAGCGATAGGACAGGGCTGGGAATTCAGTACTTC	CASSDRTGLGIQYF